The rows below give T cell receptor beta chains drawn from one sample of a study of identical twins. TCRdb passed the 5' RACE reads through MiXCR, listing each CDR3 protein once. The repertoire consists of some 320,000 distinct CDR3 sequences, with about 12% occurring once and the leading ten covering just over 7%. These data were also filed under a second study, of yellow fever vaccine responses in identical twins.

The sequencing sample was made of CD8+ T cells sorted from blood. The origin of the receptors is a woman under 30 in good health. The CDR3 runs from the conserved cysteine through the conserved F or W. D genes are given only for firm matches. The size of a clone is reported for some rows only, either as once, few or many, or as a class for expanded clones.

J	size	V	D	length	DNA	CDR3
TRBJ1-5	few	TRBV7-8	-	16	TGTGCCAGCAGCTCACCACGGGCCACGGGGAATCAGCCCCAGCATTTT	CASSSPRATGNQPQHF
TRBJ2-3	-	TRBV7-9	TRBD1	16	TGTGCCAGCAGCTTATTGTACAGGGGGAGCACAGATACGCAGTATTTT	CASSLLYRGSTDTQYF
TRBJ2-1	many	TRBV24-1	TRBD2	15	TGTGCCACCAGTGAACCTAGCGGATCCTACAATGAGCAGTTCTTC	CATSEPSGSYNEQFF
TRBJ2-1	few	TRBV24-1	TRBD2	16	TGTGCCACCAGTGATTTAGGGGCGGGAGACAACAATGAGCAGTTCTTC	CATSDLGAGDNNEQFF
TRBJ2-1	many	TRBV15	TRBD1	16	TGTGCCACCAGCGATCCCCACCGGGACAGCTACAATGAGCAGTTCTTC	CATSDPHRDSYNEQFF
TRBJ2-2	-	TRBV3-1	TRBD2	14	TGTGCCAGCAGCCAAGAGACCGGGGGGTTGGAGCTGTTTTTT	CASSQETGGLELFF
TRBJ2-1	many	TRBV7-9	TRBD2	15	TGTGCCAGCAGCTCGGGGACTAGCGGGCACAATGAGCAGTTCTTC	CASSSGTSGHNEQFF
TRBJ2-7	many	TRBV3-1	TRBD1	13	TGTGCCAGCAGCCCGGGACAGGGAAACGAGCAGTACTTC	CASSPGQGNEQYF
TRBJ2-2	few	TRBV7-8	-	15	TGTGCCAGCAGCTTATTGGGGGGGCAAACCGGGGAGCTGTTTTTT	CASSLLGGQTGELFF
TRBJ2-7	few	TRBV7-6	-	15	TGTGCCAGCAGCTTAGAGATGGCAGACTCCTACGAGCAGTACTTC	CASSLEMADSYEQYF
TRBJ2-2	few	TRBV4-1	TRBD2	16	TGCGCCAGCAGCCCTGCGGCTAGCGGGAGTAATGGGGAGCTGTTTTTT	CASSPAASGSNGELFF
TRBJ2-7	many	TRBV24-1	-	13	TGTGCCACCAGTGAAGACAGTACCTACGAGCAGTACTTC	CATSEDSTYEQYF
TRBJ2-7	-	TRBV5-1	TRBD2	14	TGCGCCAGCAGCCTGACTAGCGCGGGTTTGGAGCAGTACTTC	CASSLTSAGLEQYF
TRBJ2-5	-	TRBV5-1	TRBD2	15	TGCGCCAGCAGAAAACTAGCGGGGGGTCAAGAGACCCAGTACTTC	CASRKLAGGQETQYF
TRBJ2-7	-	TRBV5-6	TRBD1	14	TGTGCCAGCAGCCCCGGACAGGGTGGTGACGAGCAGTACTTC	CASSPGQGGDEQYF
TRBJ2-1	-	TRBV11-1	TRBD2	18	TGTGCCAGCAGCACTTATGGGACTAGAGGGAGCTCCTACAATGAGCAGTTCTTC	CASSTYGTRGSSYNEQFF
TRBJ2-2	few	TRBV5-1	-	14	TGCGCCAGCAGCTTGGAAGGGGGCACCGGGGAGCTGTTTTTT	CASSLEGGTGELFF
TRBJ2-1	few	TRBV20-1	TRBD2	17	TGCAGTGCTAGAGACGAAAAACTAGCGGGAGTTCTGAATGAGCAGTTCTTC	CSARDEKLAGVLNEQFF
TRBJ2-7	few	TRBV7-6	-	15	TGTGCCAGCAGCTCCCTCGGGGCTAGCTCCTACGAGCAGTACTTC	CASSSLGASSYEQYF
TRBJ2-1	few	TRBV20-1	TRBD2	20	TGCAGTGCTAGAAGCCCCTTCCTAGCGGGGGGTTGGAGCTCCTACAATGAGCAGTTCTTC	CSARSPFLAGGWSSYNEQFF
TRBJ1-5	many	TRBV5-1	TRBD1	15	TGCGCCAGCAGCACAGGGACAGGGGACGGTCAGCCCCAGCATTTT	CASSTGTGDGQPQHF
TRBJ2-1	-	TRBV5-1	-	15	TGCGCCAGCAGCTTGGCTCCGGGACACTACAATGAGCAGTTCTTC	CASSLAPGHYNEQFF
TRBJ2-5	few	TRBV7-7	-	14	TGTGCCAGCAGCTTGGACGGATCCAGGGAGACCCAGTACTTC	CASSLDGSRETQYF
TRBJ2-7	few	TRBV10-3	TRBD1	15	TGTGCCATCAGTGAGGGAACAGGGGCCTCCTACGAGCAGTACTTC	CAISEGTGASYEQYF
TRBJ2-1	-	TRBV2	-	14	TGTGCCAGCAGAGGGGAGTTATCCTACAATGAGCAGTTCTTC	CASRGELSYNEQFF
TRBJ2-1	many	TRBV3-1	TRBD2	15	TGCGCCAGCAGCCAAGGACTAGCGGGGTACAATGAGCAGTTCTTC	CASSQGLAGYNEQFF
TRBJ1-6	few	TRBV11-2	TRBD1	17	TGTGCCAGCAGCTTATACCCCCTTGGACAGGATAATTCACCCCTCCACTTT	CASSLYPLGQDNSPLHF
TRBJ2-3	few	TRBV3-1	-	15	TGTGCCAGCAGCCAAGAGTGGTCACAGGTAGATACGCAGTATTTT	CASSQEWSQVDTQYF
TRBJ2-1	few	TRBV13	-	16	TGTGCCAGCAGCAGCACAGGGTTTAGCTCCTACAATGAGCAGTTCTTC	CASSSTGFSSYNEQFF
TRBJ1-1	-	TRBV13	-	13	TGTGCCAGCAGCTCAGACGAGGGCACTGAAGCTTTCTTT	CASSSDEGTEAFF
TRBJ2-3	-	TRBV12-3/TRBV12-4	TRBD2	14	TGTGCCAGCACCCCGGGACTAGCGTCTGATACGCAGTATTTT	CASTPGLASDTQYF
TRBJ2-1	few	TRBV11-3	-	16	TGTGCCAGCAGCTTAGGCAGGGCGTTGACCTACAATGAGCAGTTCTTC	CASSLGRALTYNEQFF
TRBJ1-6	-	TRBV7-2	-	17	TGTGCCAGCAGCTTAGGTTCGCGGGGGCCGAATAATTCACCCCTCCACTTT	CASSLGSRGPNNSPLHF
TRBJ2-5	-	TRBV11-3	-	16	TGTGCCAGCAGCTTAATTAGCGAGGGGATACAAGAGACCCAGTACTTC	CASSLISEGIQETQYF
TRBJ2-1	-	TRBV5-6	TRBD2	12	TGTGCCAGCAGGTCCCTAGCGGGTGGGTCGTTCTTC	CASRSLAGGSFF
TRBJ2-3	-	TRBV12-3/TRBV12-4	TRBD2	16	TGTGCCAGCAGTCCACTACTAGCGGGGAGCACAGATACGCAGTATTTT	CASSPLLAGSTDTQYF
TRBJ1-5	-	TRBV27	-	15	TGTGCCAGCAGCGAAAGGGGTTGGAGCAATCAGCCCCAGCATTTT	CASSERGWSNQPQHF
TRBJ2-3	few	TRBV9	TRBD2	16	TGTGCCAGCAGCCTAACCGGGACTAGCGGATCGGATACGCAGTATTTT	CASSLTGTSGSDTQYF
TRBJ2-1	few	TRBV24-1	-	13	TGTGCCACCTCCCGGATCTCCTACAATGAGCAGTTCTTC	CATSRISYNEQFF
TRBJ2-7	many	TRBV12-3/TRBV12-4	TRBD1	15	TGTGCCAGCAGTCCCGGGACAGGGAGCTCCTACGAGCAGTACTTC	CASSPGTGSSYEQYF
TRBJ1-2	many	TRBV29-1	-	14	TGCAGCGTTGAAGTATATGGACAGTACTATGGCTACACCTTC	CSVEVYGQYYGYTF
TRBJ2-3	few	TRBV2	TRBD2	18	TGTGCCAGCAGTGCGACTAGCGGGAGGGCCCCTAGCACAGATACGCAGTATTTT	CASSATSGRAPSTDTQYF
TRBJ2-7	-	TRBV12-3/TRBV12-4	-	14	TGTGCCAGCTCGCGGGGTGGCCCCTCCTACGAGCAGTACTTC	CASSRGGPSYEQYF
TRBJ2-1	-	TRBV5-1	-	13	TGCGCCAGCAGCCCCCCCGGGTTGGATGAGCAGTTCTTC	CASSPPGLDEQFF
TRBJ2-5	few	TRBV10-3	TRBD2	16	TGTGCCATCAGTGAGTCCCTAGCGGGGAACCGGGAGACCCAGTACTTC	CAISESLAGNRETQYF